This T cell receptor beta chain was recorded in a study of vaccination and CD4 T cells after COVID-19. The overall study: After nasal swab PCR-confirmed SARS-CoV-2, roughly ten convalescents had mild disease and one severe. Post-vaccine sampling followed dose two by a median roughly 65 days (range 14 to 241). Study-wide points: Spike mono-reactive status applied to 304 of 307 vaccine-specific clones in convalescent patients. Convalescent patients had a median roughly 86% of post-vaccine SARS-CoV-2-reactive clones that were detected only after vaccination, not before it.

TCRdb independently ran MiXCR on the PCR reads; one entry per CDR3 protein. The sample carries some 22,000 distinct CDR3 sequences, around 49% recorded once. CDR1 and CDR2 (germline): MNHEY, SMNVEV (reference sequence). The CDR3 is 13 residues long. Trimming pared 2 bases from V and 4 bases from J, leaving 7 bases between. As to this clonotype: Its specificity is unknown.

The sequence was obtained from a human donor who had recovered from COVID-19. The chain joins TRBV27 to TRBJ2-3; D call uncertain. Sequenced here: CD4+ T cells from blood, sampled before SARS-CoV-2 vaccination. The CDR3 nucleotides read TGTGCCAGCAGTTTACTTCGGGCAGATACGCAGTATTTT. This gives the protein CASSLLRADTQYF.